These T cell receptor beta chains were read from a single sample in a study of technical replicates of blood from several donors. The table came from immunoSEQ multiplex PCR; TCRdb's copy has only in-frame clones and leaves some out. This sample has 70,000 to 85,000 clones, with around 95% found just once. Source material: T cells isolated from PBMCs. These receptors all stem from a human donor in good health. The CDR3 runs from the conserved cysteine through the conserved F or W. A D gene is named only where the DNA matches it firmly. Expanded clones are given a class, and other clones once, few, many or no size at all.

CASSLGTGVGMNTEAFF | TGTGCCAGCAGCTTAGGAACAGGGGTGGGGATGAACACTGAAGCTTTCTTT | TRBJ1-1 | - | TRBD1 | TRBV7-9
CASSRMGQGRHEAFF | TGTGCCAGCAGTAGGATGGGACAGGGGCGTCATGAAGCTTTCTTT | TRBJ1-1 | - | TRBD1 | TRBV27
CASSGGGTGAYEQYF | TGTGCCAGCAGCGGTGGCGGGACAGGGGCCTACGAGCAGTACTTC | TRBJ2-7 | - | TRBD1 | TRBV9
CASSLAPGQGAYEQYF | TGTGCCAGCAGCTTGGCCCCGGGACAGGGAGCCTACGAGCAGTACTTC | TRBJ2-7 | once | TRBD1 | TRBV5-8
CASSQQGEGTEAFF | TGTGCCAGCAGCCAACAGGGGGAGGGCACTGAAGCTTTCTTT | TRBJ1-1 | - | TRBD1 | TRBV7-9
CASSSSGGAKTDTQYF | TGTGCCAGCAGTTCTAGCGGGGGGGCGAAGACAGATACGCAGTATTTT | TRBJ2-3 | - | TRBD2 | TRBV7-2
CATSTEPGQNYGYTF | TGTGCCACCAGCACCGAACCGGGACAGAACTATGGCTACACCTTC | TRBJ1-2 | - | TRBD1 | TRBV15
CASSIGQGAGEQYF | TGTGCCAGTAGTATCGGGCAGGGGGCGGGCGAGCAGTACTTC | TRBJ2-7 | - | TRBD1 | TRBV19
CASSLAAGGYNEQFF | TGTGCCAGCAGCTTGGCAGCGGGAGGCTACAATGAGCAGTTCTTC | TRBJ2-1 | - | TRBD2 | TRBV5-4
CASSPTGDNSPLHF | TGTGCCAGCAGCCCTACAGGGGATAATTCACCCCTCCACTTT | TRBJ1-6 | once | TRBD1 | TRBV7-9
CACGQGEEKLFF | TGTGCCTGTGGGCAGGGGGAGGAAAAACTGTTTTTT | TRBJ1-4 | - | TRBD1 | TRBV30
CASSSTGLNTEAFF | TGTGCCAGCAGTTCGACAGGGTTGAACACTGAAGCTTTCTTT | TRBJ1-1 | - | TRBD1 | TRBV28
CARRSRGGSNTGELFF | TGTGCCCGGAGATCTCGGGGGGGCTCGAACACCGGGGAGCTGTTTTTT | TRBJ2-2 | - | TRBD2 | TRBV30
CASTPGVFGELFF | TGTGCCAGCACTCCAGGGGTTTTCGGGGAGCTGTTTTTT | TRBJ2-2 | - | - | TRBV2
CASSESIYRNYGYTF | TGTGCCAGCAGTGAATCAATCTACAGAAACTATGGCTACACCTTC | TRBJ1-2 | few | - | TRBV6-1
CAWNRDRDYEQYF | TGTGCCTGGAACCGGGACAGGGACTACGAGCAGTACTTC | TRBJ2-7 | - | TRBD1 | TRBV30
CASSLGGSYWEQYF | TGTGCCAGCAGTTTAGGAGGATCCTACTGGGAGCAGTACTTC | TRBJ2-7 | - | - | TRBV28
CASGWENTDTQYF | TGCGCCAGCGGTTGGGAGAACACAGATACGCAGTATTTT | TRBJ2-3 | - | - | TRBV4-1
CASSTGQDSSYNSPLHF | TGTGCCAGTAGTACTGGACAGGACAGCTCCTATAATTCACCCCTCCACTTT | TRBJ1-6 | - | TRBD1 | TRBV19
CASIDGYTF | TGTGCCAGCATAGATGGCTACACCTTC | TRBJ1-2 | - | - | TRBV28
CASSVGTEETQYF | TGTGCCAGCAGCGTAGGGACTGAAGAGACCCAGTACTTC | TRBJ2-5 | - | - | TRBV9
CASEGTSGEPDTQYF | TGTGCCAGCGAGGGGACTAGCGGGGAGCCGGATACGCAGTATTTT | TRBJ2-3 | once | TRBD2 | TRBV9
CASSGQGGQPQHF | TGTGCCAGCAGTGGACAGGGCGGTCAGCCCCAGCATTTT | TRBJ1-5 | - | TRBD1 | TRBV6-6
CASSQGLNGGVYEQYF | TGCGCCAGCAGCCAAGGCCTGAACGGGGGGGTCTACGAGCAGTACTTC | TRBJ2-7 | - | TRBD2 | TRBV4-1
CASSHRDRRGYTF | TGTGCCAGCAGCCACCGGGACAGGCGGGGCTACACCTTC | TRBJ1-2 | - | TRBD1 | TRBV5-4
CASSLTSASYEQYF | TGCGCCAGCAGCTTAACTAGCGCCTCCTACGAGCAGTACTTC | TRBJ2-7 | - | TRBD2 | TRBV5-1
CASSLGMTEHTEAFF | TGCGCCAGCAGCTTAGGGATGACAGAACACACTGAAGCTTTCTTT | TRBJ1-1 | - | - | TRBV5-1